Each of the 3 T cell receptor beta chains below was sequenced from the same sample in a study of blood T cell repertoires in COVID-19. TCRdb keeps only in-frame clones here, not all; method: immunoSEQ multiplex PCR. Among more than 200,000 clones listed, around 84% were seen once. The sample comprised peripheral blood. Receptors originate from an elderly woman with COVID-19, enrolled during active disease.

The rearrangement links TRBV18 to TRBJ2-3, with 8 bases fitting TRBD1. V gave up 3 bases and J gave up 8 bases; unmatched junction bases: 13. The CDR3 extends over 16 amino acids. Germline loops: CDR1 KGHSH, CDR2 LQKENI. The CDR3: CASSPTGGRIEATQYF. The CDR3 DNA sequence: TGTGCCAGCTCACCTACAGGGGGTCGGATTGAGGCTACGCAGTATTTT.

The chain links TRBV5-6 to TRBJ2-5, with D unresolved. The V gene lost 0 bases and the J gene lost 0 bases, with 6 bases spanning the gap. CDR3 length equals 14 residues. Germline loops: CDR1 SGHDT, CDR2 YYEEEE. The CDR3 is CASSLELYQETQYF. For the CDR3, the DNA is TGTGCCAGCAGCTTGGAACTCTACCAAGAGACCCAGTACTTC. Variable domain in full (rest from reference TRBV5-6 and TRBJ2-5): DAGVTQSPTHLIKTRGQQVTLRCSPKSGHDTVSWYQQALGQGPQFIFQYYEEEERQRGNFPDRFSGHQFPNYSSELNVNALLLGDSALYLCASSLELYQETQYFGPGTRLLVL.

The chain recombines TRBV6-2 or TRBV6-3 with TRBJ1-5; possible D gene TRBD1, 5 bases. V dropped 4 bases and J dropped 2 bases, with 9 bases sitting between them. The CDR3 runs 14 residues. Germline CDR1 MNHEY, CDR2 SVGEGT. The CDR3 region has the DNA TGTGCCAGCAGTTCAGGGAAAGGCAATCAGCCCCAGCATTTT. It is translated as CASSSGKGNQPQHF.